The source of this T cell receptor beta chain is a study of patients and donors after allogeneic stem cell transplantation. The CDR3 is 14 amino acids. Germline CDR1 is SGHVS and CDR2 is FNYEAQ. TCRdb processed the RT-PCR reads anew with MiXCR; each CDR3 protein has one entry. The sample yields 150,000 to 200,000 distinct CDR3 sequences, about 29% seen once. Turning to this clonotype: An end of the junction differs from the germline gene, which may be a read error.

Material: blood, either unsorted or a sorted T cell fraction (not recorded which). The source is a human donor who was either an allogeneic HSCT recipient or a stem cell or donor lymphocyte infusion donor (not recorded which). It is not recorded whose cells these are; they may come from a transplant donor. The J gene is TRBJ1-5, the V gene TRBV7-6; 7 bases match TRBD1. The DNA for the CDR3 is TGTGCCAGCAGCTTAGAGCACAGGGGACAGCCCCGGCATTTT. It translates to CASSLEHRGQPRHF.